This T cell receptor beta chain was captured by sequencing in a study of T cell changes during pregnancy in multiple sclerosis. Germline values: CDR1 SGHTA, CDR2 FQGTGA. V dropped 1 base and J dropped 8 bases, with 20 bases sitting between them. The CDR3 contains 16 residues. Sequenced by immunoSEQ multiplex PCR; TCRdb stores in-frame clones only, minus some. The sample carries around 50,000 clones, about 91% recorded once. This TCR came from a female donor with multiple sclerosis, enrolled in a pregnancy study. The sample in question was CD4+ T cells from peripheral blood mononuclear cells, obtained in the second trimester of pregnancy. The chain uses TRBV7-3 and TRBJ1-2, with TRBD1 as a possible D gene (5 bases). CDR3: CASSLSGANTGEGYTF. The CDR3 nucleotides are TGTGCCAGCAGCTTAAGCGGGGCAAATACTGGGGAAGGCTACACCTTC.